These 15 T cell receptor beta chains were all obtained from the same sample, sequenced in a study of neurological immune-mediated disorders. TCRdb fed the 5' RACE reads into MiXCR, producing one record per CDR3 protein. The sample carries roughly 48,000 distinct CDR3 sequences, approximately 6.2% recorded once. The sequenced material came from CD4+ T cells from blood. These receptors were obtained from a woman aged 18-35 years with multiple sclerosis.

This clonotype appeared a few times. The CDR3 nucleotides read TGTGCCATCAGTGGTGGGGGATCTGGAAACACCATATATTTT. It encodes CAISGGGSGNTIYF. The chain has TRBV10-3 and TRBJ1-3; tentative D call: TRBD1 (5 bases). The ends were cut back, 4 bases at V and 1 base at J, with 8 bases in the middle. The germline V gene has CDR1 ENHRY and CDR2 SYGVKD. This CDR3 is built from 14 residues.

This clonotype was observed at least ten times. The genes are TRBV7-2 and TRBJ1-3; 10 bases are a match to TRBD1. V was clipped by 5 bases and J by 8 bases; unmatched bases: 6. The germline V gene encodes CDR1 SGHTA and CDR2 FQGNSA. The CDR3 extends over 14 amino acids. The CDR3 sequence is CASSPRQGADTIYF. CDR3 nucleotide sequence: TGTGCCAGCAGCCCCCGACAGGGGGCTGACACCATATATTTT.

This clonotype was detected only a few times. V usage is TRBV10-3 and J usage is TRBJ1-4; weak D call: TRBD1 (6 bases). CDR1 and CDR2 (germline): ENHRY, SYGVKD. V lost 5 bases, J lost 8 bases, and 18 bases lay in between. The CDR3 is 15 residues long. CDR3 in DNA: TGTGCCATCAGTTCCACAGGGTCGGTTGGCGAAAAACTGTTTTTT. Protein: CAISSTGSVGEKLFF.

This clonotype was picked up a small number of times. V usage is TRBV19 and J usage is TRBJ2-4, with 8 nucleotides matching TRBD1. V dropped 1 base and J dropped 1; count of bases not matched to a gene: 9. This CDR3 has 18 amino acids. Germline V CDR1 and CDR2: LNHDA, SQIVND (reference sequence). In DNA, the CDR3 is TGTGCCAGTAGTATAGGGACAGGGCTACAGTCCGCCAAAAACATTCAGTACTTC. Translating it yields CASSIGTGLQSAKNIQYF. Variable domain in full (rest from reference TRBV19 and TRBJ2-4): DGGITQSPKYLFRKEGQNVTLSCEQNLNHDAMYWYRQDPGQGLRLIYYSQIVNDFQKGDIAEGYSVSREKKESFPLTVTSAQKNPTAFYLCASSIGTGLQSAKNIQYFGAGTRLSVL.

This clonotype was found many times. This chain links TRBV12-3 or TRBV12-4 with TRBJ2-1; D gene unclear. Trimming cost V 3 bases and J 5 bases, with 14 bases left between them. The CDR3 covers 15 residues. CDR3 in amino acids: CASSLVSSGNNEQFF. The CDR3 DNA reads TGTGCCAGCAGTTTGGTTAGCTCTGGAAACAATGAGCAGTTCTTC.

This clonotype showed up many times. The CDR3 sequence: CASSYSPASGEQFF. The CDR3 nucleotides are TGTGCCAGCAGTTACTCCCCGGCTAGCGGAGAGCAGTTCTTC. J is TRBJ2-1 and V is TRBV6-6; 7 nucleotides line up with TRBD2. In germline, CDR1 is MNHNY, CDR2 SVGAGI (reference sequence). The CDR3 has 14 residues. V dropped 0 bases and J dropped 10; count of bases not matched to a gene: 6.

This clonotype appeared many times. This chain connects TRBV7-3 to TRBJ1-1; maybe TRBD1 (5 bases). Trimming stripped 1 base from V and 4 bases from J, with 13 bases between. Germline CDR1 SGHTA, CDR2 FQGTGA. CDR3 size: 15 residues. The CDR3 reads CASSLSAGRITEAFF. The CDR3, as DNA: TGTGCCAGCAGCTTAAGTGCAGGGCGGATCACTGAAGCTTTCTTT.

At least ten counts were recorded for this clonotype. The chain links TRBV29-1 to TRBJ2-1; 10 bases agree with TRBD2. Per the germline V gene, CDR1 is SQVTM and CDR2 is ANQGSEA. V lost 4 bases to trimming and J lost 4 bases; unmatched junction nucleotides: 10. The CDR3 runs 16 residues. Written as DNA, the CDR3 is TGCAGCGTTGCATACCAGCGGGGGGGCAGGTACAATGAGCAGTTCTTC. It translates to CSVAYQRGGRYNEQFF.

This clonotype was detected many times. This chain uses TRBV29-1 with TRBJ1-2, with TRBD1 matching 7 bases. The ends lost 5 bases at V and 4 bases at J; junction bases unmatched: 10. Germline values: CDR1 SQVTM, CDR2 ANQGSEA. The CDR3 loop spans 14 amino acids. In nucleotides, the CDR3 is TGCAGCGTTACTCTATTGACAGGGAGCTATGGCTACACCTTC. Translating it yields CSVTLLTGSYGYTF.

The rearrangement uses TRBV12-3 or TRBV12-4 and TRBJ2-7; 8 bases match TRBD1. This CDR3 spans 14 amino acids. J gave up 2 bases and V 6 bases, and 6 bases lay outside the gene matches. The chain's CDR3 is CASSPDRDTYEQYF. CDR3 nucleotide sequence: TGTGCCAGCAGCCCGGACAGGGACACCTACGAGCAGTACTTC.

Many counts were recorded for this clonotype. The V gene is TRBV28, the J gene TRBJ1-1, with 8 bases identical to TRBD1. Trimming took 4 bases from V and 7 from J; bases not matched to a gene: 5. CDR3 size: 13 residues. Per the germline V gene, CDR1 is MDHEN and CDR2 is SYDVKM. Here the CDR3 DNA reads TGTGCCAGCAGTTCGACAGGGGATCTTGAAGCTTTCTTT. It is translated as CASSSTGDLEAFF.

This clonotype has a count of ten or more. The V call is TRBV9, the J call TRBJ2-2; D assignment may be TRBD1 or TRBD2 (5 bases each). CDR3 length: 19 residues. Trimming left V 0 bases short and J 2 bases short, with 20 bases between. In germline, CDR1 is SGDLS, CDR2 YYNGEE. CDR3 sequence reads: CASSVGVGPGTINTGELFF. The CDR3 coding sequence is TGTGCCAGCAGCGTAGGAGTCGGGCCAGGGACCATAAACACCGGGGAGCTGTTTTTT.

This clonotype was found many times. This chain uses TRBV3-1 with TRBJ2-6; 8 nucleotides match TRBD2. The ends lost 4 bases at V and 13 bases at J; junction bases unmatched: 9. CDR1 and CDR2 from the germline V gene are LGHDT and YNNKEL (reference sequence). This CDR3 is 14 amino acids long. The CDR3 DNA is TGTGCCAGCAGCCTTAGTGGGACGGGGGGGGTCCTGACTTTC. Encoded protein: CASSLSGTGGVLTF.

This clonotype was recorded many times. The J gene is TRBJ1-3, the V gene TRBV29-1, with 9 bases identical to TRBD1. J lost 4 bases, V lost 2 bases, and 12 bases had no gene match. Germline V lookup: CDR1 SQVTM, CDR2 ANQGSEA. The CDR3 covers 17 residues. The CDR3 nucleotides are TGCAGCGTTGAACCCGCGTCCGGAGGGACAGGGGGAAACACCATATATTTT. Its protein product is CSVEPASGGTGGNTIYF.

The chain recombines TRBV19 with TRBJ2-1; D might be TRBD2 (6 bases). Trimming stripped 3 bases from V and 4 bases from J, with 13 bases between. Germline V lookup: CDR1 LNHDA, CDR2 SQIVND (reference sequence). The CDR3 consists of 15 residues. CDR3 residues: CASSIVAESYNEQFF. DNA for the CDR3: TGTGCCAGTAGTATTGTAGCGGAAAGTTACAATGAGCAGTTCTTC. Filled out from reference TRBV19 and TRBJ2-1, the complete variable domain reads DGGITQSPKYLFRKEGQNVTLSCEQNLNHDAMYWYRQDPGQGLRLIYYSQIVNDFQKGDIAEGYSVSREKKESFPLTVTSAQKNPTAFYLCASSIVAESYNEQFFGPGTRLTVL.